These T cell receptor beta chains were read from a single sample in a study of early T cells in non-severe SARS-CoV-2 infection. Each CDR3 protein gets one entry after TCRdb re-called the 5' RACE reads with MiXCR. The data contain around 58,000 distinct CDR3 sequences, around 14% of them singletons. The source material was whole blood, sampled at baseline. The receptors originated from an adult who was a healthcare worker with PCR-confirmed SARS-CoV-2 infection or an uninfected control (not recorded which). Both conserved end residues are part of each CDR3. D genes are given only for firm matches. Some rows mark clone size as missing; the rest say once, few, many or name a class of expanded clone.

v_call	clone_size	j_call	d_call	cdr3_aa	cdr3_nt
TRBV6-2/TRBV6-3	few	TRBJ1-6	TRBD1	CASSGTGNSPLHF	TGTGCCAGCTCCGGGACAGGAAATTCACCCCTCCACTTT
TRBV6-5	many	TRBJ1-2	-	CASTKGYSSYGYTF	TGTGCCAGCACCAAGGGGTACTCTAGCTATGGCTACACCTTC
TRBV14	many	TRBJ1-1	-	CASSQGFLLPAFF	TGTGCCAGCAGCCAAGGGTTTCTCCTTCCGGCTTTCTTT
TRBV4-2	-	TRBJ2-1	-	CASSQGYGDSYNEQFF	TGTGCCAGCAGCCAAGGATACGGAGACTCCTACAATGAGCAGTTCTTC
TRBV6-1	few	TRBJ2-7	TRBD1	CASSPGTGGSYEQYF	TGTGCCAGCAGCCCAGGGACAGGTGGATCCTACGAGCAGTACTTC
TRBV4-2	-	TRBJ1-1	-	CASSLRRDTEAFF	TGTGCCAGCAGCCTCCGCAGGGACACTGAAGCTTTCTTT
TRBV5-1	few	TRBJ2-1	TRBD2	CASSLESGGAGEQFF	TGCGCCAGCAGCTTGGAAAGCGGGGGGGCCGGTGAGCAGTTCTTC
TRBV4-1	many	TRBJ2-1	-	CASSQTGKEQFF	TGCGCCAGCAGCCAAACAGGGAAGGAGCAGTTCTTC
TRBV19	-	TRBJ2-2	-	CASSFRVDTGELFF	TGTGCCAGTAGTTTCCGGGTGGACACCGGGGAGCTGTTTTTT
TRBV11-2	few	TRBJ2-3	-	CASSLVGADTQYF	TGTGCCAGCAGCTTAGTGGGTGCGGATACGCAGTATTTT
TRBV20-1	-	TRBJ1-1	-	CSARERGALGTEAFF	TGCAGTGCTAGAGAGCGGGGGGCGCTGGGGACTGAAGCTTTCTTT